The next 18 T cell receptor beta chains were all read from a single sample in a study of tumor and adjacent non-tumor tissue in lung cancer. No cell sorting was done before RNA was extracted from the tissue. Three rounds of nested PCR, following a modified ARM-PCR protocol, produced the TCRbeta library. One entry per CDR3 protein results from TCRdb running MiXCR on the multiplex PCR reads. Of about 120,000 distinct CDR3 sequences listed, over 75% are singletons. Material for sequencing was lung tumor tissue. These receptors were obtained from a man between 70 and 80 years old with non-small cell lung cancer.

Concerning this clonotype: The conserved closing phenylalanine or tryptophan is absent in this CDR3, likely reflecting a read error. V usage is TRBV29-1 and J usage is TRBJ2-5; D not resolved. The CDR3 has 16 residues. Per the germline V gene, CDR1 is SQVTM and CDR2 is ANQGSEA. The CDR3 here is CGAKPYLKTCQEIQYI. CDR3 sequence (DNA): TGCGGCGCCAAGCCCTACCTCAAGACATGTCAAGAGATCCAGTACATC.

On this clonotype: Because the CDR3 is missing its conserved closing phenylalanine or tryptophan, this is likely a read error. The DNA is omitted, as the CDR3 cannot be located on it reliably, and the CDR3 follows TCRdb's listing. The V and J genes are TRBV11-3 and TRBJ1-1; the table calls TRBD1, which could not be checked here. Per germline, CDR1 SGHNT and CDR2 YENEEA. Counting both end residues, the CDR3 totals 16 amino acids. CDR3 loop: CASSLRTGWMNTETFI.

To note about this clonotype: Compared with germline, one end of the junction differs, possibly owing to a read error. V gene TRBV6-2 or TRBV6-3 combines with J gene TRBJ1-1, with TRBD1 identical over 7 bases. This CDR3 has 15 amino acids. In germline, CDR1 is MNHEY, CDR2 SVGEGT. The CDR3 DNA is TGTGCCAGCAGCTCTCGTACAGGGGCCATGACTGAAGCTTTTTTT. Amino acid sequence: CASSSRTGAMTEAFF.

Comment on this clonotype: This is likely a read error, given that the CDR3 carries no conserved phenylalanine or tryptophan at its end. V usage is TRBV6-2 or TRBV6-3 and J usage is TRBJ2-1; 8 positions agree with TRBD2. Per the germline V gene, CDR1 is MNHEY and CDR2 is SVGEGT. CDR3 length: 15 amino acids. The DNA of the CDR3 is TGTGCCAGCAGTCCGGGACTAGGGAATACCAATAAGCAGTTCTTA. It is translated as CASSPGLGNTNKQFL.

This chain connects TRBV11-3 to TRBJ1-1; TRBD1 agrees at 7 bases. Germline V gene lookup returns CDR1 SGHNT and CDR2 YENEEA. This CDR3 region has 16 residues. Trimming removed 3 bases from V and 9 bases from J; junction bases left unmatched: 16. In DNA form, the CDR3 reads TGTGCCAGCAGCTTCGGGGACAGAACCCTGAACATTAAAGCTTTCTTT. It specifies CASSFGDRTLNIKAFF. The full variable domain, rest sourced from reference TRBV11-3 and TRBJ1-1, is EAGVVQSPRYKIIEKKQPVAFWCNPISGHNTLYWYLQNLGQGPELLIRYENEEAVDDSQLPKDRFSAERLKGVDSTLKIQPAELGDSAVYLCASSFGDRTLNIKAFFGQGTRLTVV.

As to this clonotype: Germline and junction disagree at one end, which may indicate a read error. The chain uses TRBV5-5 and TRBJ1-1, with no clear D. The length of the CDR3 is 13 residues. Germline V gene lookup returns CDR1 SGHKS and CDR2 YYEKEE (reference sequence). The CDR3: CASSLDLNIEAFF. Here the CDR3 DNA reads TGTGCCTCCAGCTTGGACCTTAACATTGAAGCTTTCTTT.

Details on this clonotype: At one end the junction does not follow the germline gene, possibly because of a read error. V gene TRBV13 combines with J gene TRBJ2-7, with D unclear. The CDR3 spans 13 residues. Germline V CDR1 and CDR2: PRHDT, FYEKMQ (reference sequence). CDR3: CAGSSTTGDEQYF. The CDR3 DNA sequence: TGTGCCGGCAGCTCGACCACGGGTGACGAGCAGTACTTC.

About this clonotype: At one boundary the junction diverges from the germline segment, which might be a read error. This rearrangement joins TRBV11-3 to TRBJ2-7; possible D gene TRBD2, 5 bases. CDR1 SGHNT and CDR2 YENEEA come from the germline V gene. CDR3 length equals 14 residues. In DNA form, the CDR3 reads TGTGCCAGCGGCTCAATGATGGGAGCCTACCAGCAGTACTTC. Translation: CASGSMMGAYQQYF.

In regard to this clonotype: A junction end diverges from the germline sequence, so it may reflect a read error. The rearrangement joins TRBV12-3 or TRBV12-4 to TRBJ2-1, with a weak D call TRBD2 (5 bases). There are 11 residues in the CDR3. CDR3 nucleotide sequence: TGTGCCAGCACTACGGGAAATGAGCAGCTCTTC. Translated, it gives CASTTGNEQLF.

This clonotype was observed a handful of times. An end of the junction does not agree with germline; a read error may underlie this. The chain uses TRBV11-2 and TRBJ2-2; tentative D call: TRBD1 (5 bases). Per germline, CDR1 SGHAT and CDR2 FQNNGV. The CDR3 covers 14 residues. CDR3 DNA sequence: TGTACCAGCGAGCAGACAGTAAGCACCGGGGAGCTGTTTTTT. Its protein product is CTSEQTVSTGELFF.

In this sample, this clonotype turned up many times. This chain joins TRBV13 and TRBJ2-7; D not resolved. CDR1 and CDR2 (germline): PRHDT, FYEKMQ (reference sequence). Trimming removed 4 bases from V and 7 bases from J, with 17 bases in between. The CDR3 sequence is 14 residues long. The CDR3 reads CASSSLTQGVEQYF. DNA of the CDR3: TGTGCCAGCAGCTCCCTAACGCAAGGTGTAGAGCAGTACTTC. The entire variable domain, with the rest obtained from reference TRBV13 and TRBJ2-7, is as follows: AAGVIQSPRHLIKEKRETATLKCYPIPRHDTVYWYQQGPGQDPQFLISFYEKMQSDKGSIPDRFSAQQFSDYHSELNMSSLELGDSALYFCASSSLTQGVEQYFGPGTRLTVT.

This chain connects TRBV20-1 to TRBJ1-5; D not certain. Germline lookup yields CDR1 DFQATT and CDR2 SNEGSKA (reference sequence). This CDR3 spans 14 amino acids. V lost 3 bases and J 5 bases, leaving 14 bases between the germline ends. The CDR3 loop reads CSASYESKYQPQHF. The CDR3 DNA is TGCAGTGCTAGCTATGAAAGCAAATATCAGCCCCAGCATTTT.

The chain is built from TRBV20-1 and TRBJ2-3; 9 nucleotides line up with TRBD1. Germline V gene sequence: CDR1 DFQATT, CDR2 SNEGSKA (reference sequence). This CDR3 has 15 residues. In DNA form, the CDR3 reads TGCAATGATGGAAAGACAGGGGGTACAGTAGATACGCAGTATTTT. This encodes CNDGKTGGTVDTQYF.

This clonotype was counted between two and nine times. One end of the junction varies from germline; a read error may be responsible. The chain joins TRBV29-1 to TRBJ2-4; D possibly corresponds to TRBD1 (5 bases). Germline CDR1 is SQVTM and CDR2 is ANQGSEA. The length of the CDR3 is 13 residues. Here the CDR3 reads CSIEPRGFDIQYF. CDR3 DNA sequence: TGCAGCATTGAACCTAGGGGTTTTGACATTCAGTACTTC.

This clonotype was observed once. The CDR3 end shows no conserved phenylalanine or tryptophan, and so a read error is likely. The V call is TRBV12-3 or TRBV12-4, the J call TRBJ2-5; 10 bases line up with TRBD2. CDR3 length: 15 residues. With 8 bases clipped from V and 5 bases from J, the junction kept 11 bases outside the gene matches. The CDR3 sequence is CASCGLAGVVETQYS. CDR3 sequence (DNA): TGTGCCAGCTGCGGCCTAGCGGGAGTGGTGGAGACCCAGTACTCC.

To note about this clonotype: In this CDR3 the conserved last residue, phenylalanine or tryptophan, is missing, so a read error is likely. The J gene is TRBJ2-3, the V gene TRBV6-2 or TRBV6-3; D is unresolved. CDR3 length: 15 amino acids. Germline loops: CDR1 MNHEY, CDR2 SVGEGT. This CDR3 reads CDSSYRARQTDTQYL. As DNA, the CDR3 is TGTGACAGCAGTTACCGGGCCCGGCAGACAGATACGCAGTATCTT.

In the case of this clonotype: At one of its ends the junction is not consistent with the germline gene, which may arise from a read error. The chain uses TRBV29-1 and TRBJ2-3; tentative D call: TRBD2 (5 bases). Looked up from germline, CDR1 is SQVTM and CDR2 is ANQGSEA. This CDR3 comprises 15 residues. This CDR3 reads CSMERIATVTDTRYF. The CDR3 DNA sequence: TGCAGCATGGAAAGAATAGCGACGGTAACAGATACGCGGTATTTT.

As concerns this clonotype: Relative to the germline gene, one junction end is altered; a read error may explain this. The rearrangement joins TRBV4-2 to TRBJ1-6; 7 bases map to TRBD1. CDR1 and CDR2 from the germline V gene are LGHNA and YNFKEQ. This CDR3 has 15 amino acids. As DNA, the CDR3 is TGTACCAGCAGCCAACTCGACAGGGCGAATTCACCCATCCACTTT. Residues: CTSSQLDRANSPIHF.